This entry is about one T cell receptor beta chain. This sample also contains other DNA sequences that code for the same CDR3. The sample belongs to a study of shared clonotypes between healthy human individuals. The assay was immunoSEQ multiplex PCR, and TCRdb's table has in-frame clones only and misses some. The sample lists 2 million to 2.5 million clones, 85% to 95% occurring once. Germline loops: CDR1 LNHDA, CDR2 SQIVND (reference sequence). J gave up 2 bases and V 5 bases, and 3 bases lay outside the gene matches. The CDR3 length is 14 residues. This rearrangement joins TRBV19 to TRBJ1-5; 7 bases match TRBD1. Sequencing used naive CD4+ T cells sorted from blood. Described subset: CD45RA+ positively selected. The receptor's source is a man between 18 and 29 years old in good health. The CDR3 here is CASSSGTGNQPQHF. The CDR3 bases are TGTGCCAGTAGTTCCGGGACAGGCAATCAGCCCCAGCATTTT.